This TCR beta chain was recorded in a study of immune evolution from preneoplasia to lung adenocarcinoma. The overall study: HLA loss of heterozygosity: about 7% AIS, about 15% MIA, over 25% ADC, none AAH.

The CDR3 loop spans 14 amino acids. J gave up 4 bases and V 8 bases, and 11 bases lay outside the gene matches. Germline V gene lookup returns CDR1 SQVTM and CDR2 ANQGSEA. Only one count was recorded for this clone. Sequencing was performed with immunoSEQ multiplex PCR; in TCRdb, only in-frame clones are kept and a portion is missing. The profile shows tens of thousands of clones, roughly 74% of them singletons. V and J are TRBV29-1 and TRBJ1-1, with 9 bases matching TRBD1. The TCR sequence derives from a person between 60 and 69 years old with lung adenocarcinoma. Sequencing was performed on FFPE invasive lung adenocarcinoma tissue. As DNA, the CDR3 is TGCAGCACCTTGAACACAGGGGGCATCACTGAAGCTTTCTTT. Translated, it gives CSTLNTGGITEAFF. The complete variable domain, with remaining parts taken from reference TRBV29-1 and TRBJ1-1, reads SAVISQKPSRDICQRGTSLTIQCQVDSQVTMMFWYRQQPGQSLTLIATANQGSEATYESGFVIDKFPISRPNLTFSTLTVSNMSPEDSSIYLCSTLNTGGITEAFFGQGTRLTVV.